This is a list of T cell receptor beta chains from one sample in a study of T cell changes during pregnancy in multiple sclerosis. Data came from immunoSEQ multiplex PCR; TCRdb stores just in-frame clones and leaves some out. Here the sample spans 58,000 or so clones, 75% to 95% being singletons. This material consisted of peripheral blood, taken in the first trimester of pregnancy. The receptors here all came from a female donor in good health, enrolled as a control in a pregnancy study. Each CDR3 is given with its conserved first and last residue.

TRBJ2-2	TRBV4-1	CASSHTGTGGAGELFF
TRBJ2-1	TRBV10-3	CAIRSQPGTGGSVAYNEQFF
TRBJ2-5	TRBV5-5	CASSLLHQETQYF
TRBJ1-2	TRBV28	CASSYLTGGDYGYTF
TRBJ2-3	TRBV19	CASSGGAGFSEDTQYF
TRBJ2-3	TRBV2	CASSKGLAGGLYTQYF
TRBJ1-2	TRBV4-1	CASSQSLITRVDDGYTF
TRBJ1-1	TRBV18	CASSPYRDRGWAFF
TRBJ2-7	TRBV9	CASSVGGEQYEQYF
TRBJ2-1	TRBV7-9	CASSVTVAGNYNEQFF
TRBJ1-2	TRBV5-6	CASSLGQAWGYTF
TRBJ1-2	TRBV9	CASSPGGGYTF
TRBJ2-3	TRBV13	CASSFSGLAVTDTQYF
TRBJ2-5	TRBV5-5	CASSTGKTQYF
TRBJ2-7	TRBV4-2	CASSQESGSSHEQYF
TRBJ1-1	TRBV19	CASSGRRTVNTEAFF
TRBJ2-7	TRBV10-3	CAITETGSYEQYF
TRBJ1-2	TRBV13	CASSLRTAIYGYTF
TRBJ2-3	TRBV30	CASGGNTDTQYF
TRBJ2-5	TRBV7-4	CASSNRPAGAGETQYF
TRBJ2-1	TRBV12-5	CASGRDSAYNEQFF
TRBJ2-1	TRBV5-4	CASSTGDPYNEQFF
TRBJ2-3	TRBV18	CASSPPSGRGTDTQYF
TRBJ1-1	TRBV6-5	CASSGYLNTEAFF
TRBJ2-7	TRBV4-2	CASSQESVGGFYEQYF
TRBJ2-7	TRBV10-3	CAISTHWAGRSYEQYF
TRBJ2-3	TRBV6-4	CASSEGAVGGTDTQYF
TRBJ1-2	TRBV7-9	CASTIGTINGYTF